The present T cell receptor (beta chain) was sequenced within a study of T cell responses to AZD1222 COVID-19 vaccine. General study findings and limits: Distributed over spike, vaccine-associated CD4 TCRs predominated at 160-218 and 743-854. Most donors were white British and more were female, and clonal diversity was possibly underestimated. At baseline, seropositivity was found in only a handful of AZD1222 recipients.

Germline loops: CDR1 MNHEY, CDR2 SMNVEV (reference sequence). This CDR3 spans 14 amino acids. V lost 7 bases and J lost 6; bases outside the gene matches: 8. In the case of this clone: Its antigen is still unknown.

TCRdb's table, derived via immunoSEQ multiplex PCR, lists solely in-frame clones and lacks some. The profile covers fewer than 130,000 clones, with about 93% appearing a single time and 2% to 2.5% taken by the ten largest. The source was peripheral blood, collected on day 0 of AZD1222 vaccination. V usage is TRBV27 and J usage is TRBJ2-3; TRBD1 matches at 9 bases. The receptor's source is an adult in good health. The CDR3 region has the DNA TGTGCCAGCATTTCATGGACAGGGGCGGATACGCAGTATTTT. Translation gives CASISWTGADTQYF.